One and the same sample provided the 2 T cell receptor beta chains below, sequenced in a study of T-cell memory formation after mild COVID-19. MiXCR, applied by TCRdb to the 5' RACE reads, yields one record per CDR3 protein. Counted here are around 310,000 distinct CDR3 sequences, approximately 22% occurring once; the ten biggest clones make up approximately 22%. The sequenced sample was PBMCs or a T cell subset sorted from them (not recorded which). The receptors here all came from a man aged 18-30 years who had mild COVID-19 (a few samples of this study predate the infection). Cell type and time point are not known.

Ten or more counts support this clonotype. The chain combines TRBV10-3 with TRBJ2-3; no clear D gene. CDR3 length: 11 residues. CDR1 ENHRY and CDR2 SYGVKD come from the germline V gene. V was pared by 10 bases and J by 0 bases, with 5 bases between. Here the CDR3 reads CATQSTDTQYF. The CDR3 region has the DNA TGTGCCACGCAGAGCACAGATACGCAGTATTTT.

This clonotype was picked up a small number of times. V usage is TRBV7-2 and J usage is TRBJ2-2; TRBD2 matches at 11 bases. Per germline, CDR1 SGHTA and CDR2 FQGNSA. This CDR3 contains 15 residues. V dropped 3 bases and J dropped 4; count of bases not matched to a gene: 1. DNA for the CDR3: TGTGCCAGCAGCTTTGGACTAGCGGGCACCGGGGAGCTGTTTTTT. Its protein product is CASSFGLAGTGELFF.